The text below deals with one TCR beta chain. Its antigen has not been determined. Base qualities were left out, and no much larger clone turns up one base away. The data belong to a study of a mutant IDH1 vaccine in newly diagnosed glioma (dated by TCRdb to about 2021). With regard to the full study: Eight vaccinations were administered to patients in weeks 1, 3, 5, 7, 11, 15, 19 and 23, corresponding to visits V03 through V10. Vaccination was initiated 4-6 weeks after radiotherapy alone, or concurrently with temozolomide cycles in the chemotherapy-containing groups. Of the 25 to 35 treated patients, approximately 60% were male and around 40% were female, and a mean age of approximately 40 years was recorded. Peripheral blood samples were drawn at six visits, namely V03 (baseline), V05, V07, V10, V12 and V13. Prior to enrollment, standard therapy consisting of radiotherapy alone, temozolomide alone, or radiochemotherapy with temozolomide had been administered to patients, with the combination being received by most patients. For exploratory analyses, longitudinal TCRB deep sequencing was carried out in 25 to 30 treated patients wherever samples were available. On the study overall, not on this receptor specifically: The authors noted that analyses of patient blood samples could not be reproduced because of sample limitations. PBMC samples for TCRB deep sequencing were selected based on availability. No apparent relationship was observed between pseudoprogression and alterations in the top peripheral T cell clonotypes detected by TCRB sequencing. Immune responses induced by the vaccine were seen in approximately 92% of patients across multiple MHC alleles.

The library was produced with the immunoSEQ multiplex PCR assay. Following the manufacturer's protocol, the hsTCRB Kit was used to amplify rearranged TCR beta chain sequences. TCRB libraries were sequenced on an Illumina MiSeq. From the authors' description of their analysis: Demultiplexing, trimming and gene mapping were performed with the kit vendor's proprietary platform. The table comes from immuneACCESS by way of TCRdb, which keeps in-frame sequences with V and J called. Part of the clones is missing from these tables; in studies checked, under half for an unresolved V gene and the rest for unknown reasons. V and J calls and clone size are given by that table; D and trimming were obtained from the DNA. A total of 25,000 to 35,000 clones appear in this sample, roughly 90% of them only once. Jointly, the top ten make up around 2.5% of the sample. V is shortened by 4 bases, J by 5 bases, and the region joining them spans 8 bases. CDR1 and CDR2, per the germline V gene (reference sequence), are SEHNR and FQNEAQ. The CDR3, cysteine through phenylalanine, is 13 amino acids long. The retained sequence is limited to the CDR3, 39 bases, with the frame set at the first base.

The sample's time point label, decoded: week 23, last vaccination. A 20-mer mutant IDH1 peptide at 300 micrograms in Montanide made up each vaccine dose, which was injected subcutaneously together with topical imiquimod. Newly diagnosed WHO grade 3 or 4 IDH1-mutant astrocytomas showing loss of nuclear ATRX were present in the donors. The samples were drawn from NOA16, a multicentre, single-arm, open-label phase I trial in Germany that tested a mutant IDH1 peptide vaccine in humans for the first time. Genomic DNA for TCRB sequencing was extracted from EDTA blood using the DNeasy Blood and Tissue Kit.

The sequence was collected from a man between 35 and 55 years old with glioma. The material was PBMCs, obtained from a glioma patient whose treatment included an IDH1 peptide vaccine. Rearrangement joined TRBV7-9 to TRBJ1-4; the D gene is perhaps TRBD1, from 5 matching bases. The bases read TGTGCCAGCAGCTCGTACAGGAATGAAAAACTGTTTTTT. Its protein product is CASSSYRNEKLFF.